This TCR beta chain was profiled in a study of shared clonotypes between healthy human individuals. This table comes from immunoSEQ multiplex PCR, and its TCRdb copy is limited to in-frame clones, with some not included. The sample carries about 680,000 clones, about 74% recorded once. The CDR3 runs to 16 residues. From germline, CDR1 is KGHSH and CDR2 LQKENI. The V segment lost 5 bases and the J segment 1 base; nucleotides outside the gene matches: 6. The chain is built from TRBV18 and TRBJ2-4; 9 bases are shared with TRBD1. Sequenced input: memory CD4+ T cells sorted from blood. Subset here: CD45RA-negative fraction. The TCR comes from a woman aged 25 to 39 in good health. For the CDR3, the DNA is TGTGCCAGCTCATCCGGGACAGGGATGGCCAAAAACATTCAGTACTTC. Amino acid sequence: CASSSGTGMAKNIQYF.